A selection of T cell receptor beta chains follows, all from one sample in a study of T cell responses to AZD1222 COVID-19 vaccine. Method: immunoSEQ multiplex PCR; TCRdb's copy keeps in-frame clones and lacks some. Of around 100,000 clones listed, 88% are singletons. Sequenced material: peripheral blood, taken on day 0 of AZD1222 vaccination. These receptors came from an adult in good health. CDR3s include the opening cysteine and the closing phenylalanine or tryptophan. The order of the fields is D gene, J gene, V gene, clone size, CDR3 DNA, CDR3 protein. A D gene is named only where the DNA matches it firmly. Some rows have no size entry. The others give once, few or many, or a class for an expanded clone.

D gene: -; J gene: TRBJ2-7; V gene: TRBV4-3; clone size: -; CDR3 DNA: TGCGCCAGCAGCCTATTGACAGGTGATTCCTACGAGCAGTACTTC; CDR3 protein: CASSLLTGDSYEQYF
D gene: -; J gene: TRBJ2-1; V gene: TRBV4-3; clone size: -; CDR3 DNA: TGCGCCAGCAGCCAAGGCAGGGCCGTCTTTGAGCAGTTCTTC; CDR3 protein: CASSQGRAVFEQFF
D gene: -; J gene: TRBJ2-1; V gene: TRBV29-1; clone size: once; CDR3 DNA: TGCAGCGCCGGAGGAGGGATCGGCTCCTACAATGAGCAGTTCTTC; CDR3 protein: CSAGGGIGSYNEQFF
D gene: -; J gene: TRBJ1-5; V gene: TRBV12-1; clone size: -; CDR3 DNA: TGTGCCAGCAGCTCCGCCGGCCCCACGCCAACTCAGCCCCAGCATTTT; CDR3 protein: CASSSAGPTPTQPQHF
D gene: -; J gene: TRBJ1-1; V gene: TRBV27; clone size: -; CDR3 DNA: TGTGCCAGCAGAGCCCTAACATCAGTGGTGGTTGGAGCTTTCTTT; CDR3 protein: CASRALTSVVVGAFF
D gene: -; J gene: TRBJ1-3; V gene: TRBV3-1/TRBV3-2; clone size: -; CDR3 DNA: TGTGCCAGCAGCCAAGCTAGTGGCTCTGGAAACACCATATATTTT; CDR3 protein: CASSQASGSGNTIYF
D gene: -; J gene: TRBJ2-1; V gene: TRBV7-9; clone size: few; CDR3 DNA: TGTGCCAGCAGCCCCCTCCCTTTGGCGGACTACAATGAGCAGTTCTTC; CDR3 protein: CASSPLPLADYNEQFF
D gene: TRBD1; J gene: TRBJ1-3; V gene: TRBV6-1; clone size: -; CDR3 DNA: TGTGCCAGCAGTGAGGGTCCCAGGGACAGGAACACCATATATTTT; CDR3 protein: CASSEGPRDRNTIYF
D gene: -; J gene: TRBJ1-5; V gene: TRBV6-2/TRBV6-3; clone size: once; CDR3 DNA: TGTGCCAGCAGTTATCTGGGGGCTCAGCCCCAGCATTTT; CDR3 protein: CASSYLGAQPQHF
D gene: -; J gene: TRBJ2-2; V gene: TRBV9; clone size: -; CDR3 DNA: TGTGCCAGCAGCGCCCTTTACAACCAGAACACCGGGGAGCTGTTTTTT; CDR3 protein: CASSALYNQNTGELFF
D gene: -; J gene: TRBJ2-2; V gene: TRBV27; clone size: -; CDR3 DNA: TGTGCCAGCAGTTTCTACCCGGTTAACACCGGGGAGCTGTTTTTT; CDR3 protein: CASSFYPVNTGELFF
D gene: -; J gene: TRBJ1-2; V gene: TRBV6-1; clone size: -; CDR3 DNA: TGTGCCAGCAGTGATAGTCTGACCCGTACGTCTGGGGGCTACACCTTC; CDR3 protein: CASSDSLTRTSGGYTF
D gene: -; J gene: TRBJ2-7; V gene: TRBV27; clone size: -; CDR3 DNA: TGTGCCAGCAGGTACGGGACGGCCAGCTCCTACGAGCAGTACTTC; CDR3 protein: CASRYGTASSYEQYF
D gene: -; J gene: TRBJ2-2; V gene: TRBV6-2/TRBV6-3; clone size: -; CDR3 DNA: TGTGCCAGCAGCCGTTGGGGAACCGGGGAGCTGTTTTTT; CDR3 protein: CASSRWGTGELFF
D gene: -; J gene: TRBJ2-3; V gene: TRBV6-5; clone size: -; CDR3 DNA: TGTGCCAGCAGTAGGCGGGAAGGGGGTGGAGATACGCAGTATTTT; CDR3 protein: CASSRREGGGDTQYF
D gene: TRBD1; J gene: TRBJ2-7; V gene: TRBV5-1; clone size: -; CDR3 DNA: TGCGCCAGCAGCTTGGGCTCCGGGACAGGGAGCGAGCAGTACTTC; CDR3 protein: CASSLGSGTGSEQYF
D gene: -; J gene: TRBJ2-7; V gene: TRBV6-5; clone size: -; CDR3 DNA: TGTGCCAGCAGTTACTCGAGTTCTTATAACAACGAGCAGTACTTC; CDR3 protein: CASSYSSSYNNEQYF
D gene: -; J gene: TRBJ2-2; V gene: TRBV7-2; clone size: -; CDR3 DNA: TGTGCCAGCAGCTTAGTGAGGGAGTCCGCCGGGGAGCTGTTTTTT; CDR3 protein: CASSLVRESAGELFF
D gene: -; J gene: TRBJ1-2; V gene: TRBV12-3/TRBV12-4; clone size: -; CDR3 DNA: TGTGCCAGCAGTTTAGTTGGATCCGGCTACACCTTC; CDR3 protein: CASSLVGSGYTF
D gene: -; J gene: TRBJ1-2; V gene: TRBV7-8; clone size: -; CDR3 DNA: TGTGCCAGCACCCCGGGTAGAGCCATCTATGGCTACACCTTC; CDR3 protein: CASTPGRAIYGYTF
D gene: -; J gene: TRBJ2-4; V gene: TRBV21-1; clone size: -; CDR3 DNA: TGTGCCAGCAGCAAAGTAGGGGAAAGCGGGAGGGGAAACATTCAGTACTTC; CDR3 protein: CASSKVGESGRGNIQYF
D gene: -; J gene: TRBJ2-1; V gene: TRBV7-7; clone size: -; CDR3 DNA: TGTGCTAGCAGCGCCCAGGGGTTTTCCTACAATGAGCAGTTCTTC; CDR3 protein: CASSAQGFSYNEQFF
D gene: -; J gene: TRBJ2-1; V gene: TRBV2; clone size: -; CDR3 DNA: TGTGCCAGCGTCCCGCCAAGCTCCTACAATGAGCAGTTCTTC; CDR3 protein: CASVPPSSYNEQFF
D gene: -; J gene: TRBJ1-2; V gene: TRBV5-8; clone size: -; CDR3 DNA: TGTGCCAGCAGTTGGGACATCACCATCTATGGCTACACCTTC; CDR3 protein: CASSWDITIYGYTF
D gene: -; J gene: TRBJ2-7; V gene: TRBV10-3; clone size: -; CDR3 DNA: TGTGCCATCAGTGACACGGACATTGTGGCCTACGAGCAGTACTTC; CDR3 protein: CAISDTDIVAYEQYF
D gene: TRBD2; J gene: TRBJ2-7; V gene: TRBV7-9; clone size: -; CDR3 DNA: TGTGCCAGCAGCCCCACCCTGGGCGGGAGGGCAGACGAGCAGTACTTC; CDR3 protein: CASSPTLGGRADEQYF
D gene: -; J gene: TRBJ1-6; V gene: TRBV5-1; clone size: -; CDR3 DNA: TGCGCCAGCAGCTTGAGGGGGTGGAATTCACCCCTCCACTTT; CDR3 protein: CASSLRGWNSPLHF
D gene: TRBD1; J gene: TRBJ2-7; V gene: TRBV6-5; clone size: -; CDR3 DNA: TGTGCCAGCAGGAAAGAGGGGGCGCGGCACGAGCAGTACTTC; CDR3 protein: CASRKEGARHEQYF
D gene: -; J gene: TRBJ2-5; V gene: TRBV7-9; clone size: -; CDR3 DNA: TGTGCCAGCAGCCCCAGGCCCCAAGAGACCCAGTACTTC; CDR3 protein: CASSPRPQETQYF
D gene: TRBD1; J gene: TRBJ1-4; V gene: TRBV7-2; clone size: few; CDR3 DNA: TGTGCCAGCAGCTTGGGACAGGGTGAAAAACTGTTTTTT; CDR3 protein: CASSLGQGEKLFF
D gene: -; J gene: TRBJ1-1; V gene: TRBV27; clone size: -; CDR3 DNA: TGTGCCAGCAGTTCGTACCCCACAGGGAACACTGAAGCTTTCTTT; CDR3 protein: CASSSYPTGNTEAFF
D gene: -; J gene: TRBJ2-7; V gene: TRBV7-9; clone size: -; CDR3 DNA: TGTGCCAGCAGCTTAGGGGACACTATATCCTACGAGCAGTACTTC; CDR3 protein: CASSLGDTISYEQYF
D gene: -; J gene: TRBJ2-4; V gene: TRBV9; clone size: -; CDR3 DNA: TGTGCCAGCAGCGTAGGGGGAGCGGACATTCAGTACTTC; CDR3 protein: CASSVGGADIQYF
D gene: -; J gene: TRBJ1-1; V gene: TRBV28; clone size: -; CDR3 DNA: TGTGCCAGCAGTTTAGGGGGGATTGAAGCTTTCTTT; CDR3 protein: CASSLGGIEAFF
D gene: TRBD1; J gene: TRBJ1-5; V gene: TRBV6-2/TRBV6-3; clone size: -; CDR3 DNA: TGTGCCAGCAGTTGGTCTACAGGGGGAAATCAGCCCCAGCATTTT; CDR3 protein: CASSWSTGGNQPQHF
D gene: -; J gene: TRBJ2-3; V gene: TRBV6-2/TRBV6-3; clone size: -; CDR3 DNA: TGTGCCAGCAGTTATTTAGGGATCACAGATACGCAGTATTTT; CDR3 protein: CASSYLGITDTQYF
D gene: TRBD1; J gene: TRBJ1-6; V gene: TRBV7-2; clone size: few; CDR3 DNA: TGTGCCAGCAGCTTAGAGCTGGCGACAGGGTTCACACCCCTCCACTTT; CDR3 protein: CASSLELATGFTPLHF
D gene: -; J gene: TRBJ1-5; V gene: TRBV7-2; clone size: -; CDR3 DNA: TGTGCCAGCAGCTCCGACGGGTCACCGAATCAGCCCCAGCATTTT; CDR3 protein: CASSSDGSPNQPQHF
D gene: -; J gene: TRBJ1-1; V gene: TRBV19; clone size: -; CDR3 DNA: TGTGCCAGTAGTCCCCCGGGACCCTGGGGCACTGAAGCTTTCTTT; CDR3 protein: CASSPPGPWGTEAFF
D gene: TRBD1; J gene: TRBJ2-7; V gene: TRBV5-1; clone size: -; CDR3 DNA: TGCGCCAGCAGCTCCCGACAGGGAACCTACGAGCAGTACTTC; CDR3 protein: CASSSRQGTYEQYF
D gene: -; J gene: TRBJ2-6; V gene: TRBV19; clone size: -; CDR3 DNA: TGTGCCAGTACCGCACTGGGGGCCAACGTCCTGACTTTC; CDR3 protein: CASTALGANVLTF
D gene: TRBD1; J gene: TRBJ2-5; V gene: TRBV6-2/TRBV6-3; clone size: -; CDR3 DNA: TGTGCCAGCAGTTACGGTGGACAGGGTGGAGAGACCCAGTACTTC; CDR3 protein: CASSYGGQGGETQYF
D gene: -; J gene: TRBJ2-7; V gene: TRBV5-6; clone size: -; CDR3 DNA: TGTGCCAGCAGCTTGGTTACGGGGAAGCAGTACTTC; CDR3 protein: CASSLVTGKQYF
D gene: TRBD1; J gene: TRBJ2-5; V gene: TRBV6-2/TRBV6-3; clone size: -; CDR3 DNA: TGTGCCAGCAGTTATATGGGACAGGGGTTGGAGACCCAGTACTTC; CDR3 protein: CASSYMGQGLETQYF
D gene: TRBD1; J gene: TRBJ2-7; V gene: TRBV5-1; clone size: -; CDR3 DNA: TGCGCCAGCAGCTTGGGGGGGACAGCTACCTCCTACGAGCAGTACTTC; CDR3 protein: CASSLGGTATSYEQYF
D gene: -; J gene: TRBJ1-2; V gene: TRBV15; clone size: -; CDR3 DNA: TGTGCCACCAGCCCCGGCAGTATCTATGGCTACACCTTC; CDR3 protein: CATSPGSIYGYTF
D gene: TRBD1; J gene: TRBJ2-2; V gene: TRBV9; clone size: -; CDR3 DNA: TGTGCCAGCAGCGATACGGACAGGGGGAGGGGCGGGGAGCTGTTTTTT; CDR3 protein: CASSDTDRGRGGELFF
D gene: -; J gene: TRBJ2-2; V gene: TRBV28; clone size: -; CDR3 DNA: TGTGCCAGCACAGCGTCGAACACCGGGGAGCTGTTTTTT; CDR3 protein: CASTASNTGELFF
D gene: TRBD1; J gene: TRBJ2-7; V gene: TRBV5-4; clone size: -; CDR3 DNA: TGTGCCAGCAGCCCGGGGACAGGGTCTTACGAGCAGTACTTC; CDR3 protein: CASSPGTGSYEQYF
D gene: -; J gene: TRBJ1-6; V gene: TRBV7-2; clone size: -; CDR3 DNA: TGTGCCAGCAGCTTGCAGGGACCCCTCCACTTT; CDR3 protein: CASSLQGPLHF
D gene: -; J gene: TRBJ1-2; V gene: TRBV5-4; clone size: few; CDR3 DNA: TGTGCCAGCAGTGGAGGGGGTAGGAGGGATGGCTACACCTTC; CDR3 protein: CASSGGGRRDGYTF
D gene: -; J gene: TRBJ2-5; V gene: TRBV20-1; clone size: -; CDR3 DNA: TGCAGTGCTAGTGCCCCGGGGCAAGAGACCCAGTACTTC; CDR3 protein: CSASAPGQETQYF
D gene: -; J gene: TRBJ1-2; V gene: TRBV10-3; clone size: once; CDR3 DNA: TGTGCCAAGTTTAGGACGGCAGGCCACTATGGCTACACCTTC; CDR3 protein: CAKFRTAGHYGYTF
D gene: -; J gene: TRBJ1-2; V gene: TRBV5-6; clone size: few; CDR3 DNA: TGTGCCAGCAGCTTGGGACAGACACCCTATGGCTACACCTTC; CDR3 protein: CASSLGQTPYGYTF
D gene: TRBD1; J gene: TRBJ1-1; V gene: TRBV19; clone size: -; CDR3 DNA: TGTGCCAGTAGTCTTGGGACAGGGGGTTTGAGCACTGAAGCTTTCTTT; CDR3 protein: CASSLGTGGLSTEAFF
D gene: -; J gene: TRBJ2-5; V gene: TRBV7-2; clone size: -; CDR3 DNA: TGTGCCAGCAGCCGTGGTGGGGGGCAGGAGACCCAGTACTTC; CDR3 protein: CASSRGGGQETQYF
D gene: TRBD2; J gene: TRBJ2-1; V gene: TRBV24-1; clone size: -; CDR3 DNA: TGTGCCACCAGTGATTCATCGGCTAGCGGGAGTTATGAGCAGTTCTTC; CDR3 protein: CATSDSSASGSYEQFF
D gene: -; J gene: TRBJ2-4; V gene: TRBV12-3/TRBV12-4; clone size: -; CDR3 DNA: TGTGCCAGCAGTTCAGGCAGTATTCAGTACTTC; CDR3 protein: CASSSGSIQYF
D gene: -; J gene: TRBJ1-4; V gene: TRBV4-3; clone size: -; CDR3 DNA: TGCGCCAGCAGCCAAGAGGGGCCGGGACGGAAAGATGAAAAACTGTTTTTT; CDR3 protein: CASSQEGPGRKDEKLFF
D gene: TRBD2; J gene: TRBJ2-1; V gene: TRBV5-1; clone size: -; CDR3 DNA: TGCGCCAGCAGCTCCATAGCGGGCTTTTACAATGAGCAGTTCTTC; CDR3 protein: CASSSIAGFYNEQFF